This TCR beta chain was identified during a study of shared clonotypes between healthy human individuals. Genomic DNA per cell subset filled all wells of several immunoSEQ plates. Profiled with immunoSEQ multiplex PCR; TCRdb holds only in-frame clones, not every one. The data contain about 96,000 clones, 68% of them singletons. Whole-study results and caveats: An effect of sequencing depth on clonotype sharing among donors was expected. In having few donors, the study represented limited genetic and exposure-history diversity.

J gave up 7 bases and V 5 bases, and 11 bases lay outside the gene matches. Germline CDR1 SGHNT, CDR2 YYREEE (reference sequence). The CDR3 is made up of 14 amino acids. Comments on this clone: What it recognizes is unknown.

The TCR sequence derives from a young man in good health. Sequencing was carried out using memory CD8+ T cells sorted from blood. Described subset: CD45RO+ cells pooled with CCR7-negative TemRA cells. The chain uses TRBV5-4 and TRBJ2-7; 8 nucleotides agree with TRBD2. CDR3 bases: TGTGCCAGCAGGACGGGAGGGATGGGGGGAGAGCAGTACTTC. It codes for CASRTGGMGGEQYF.